This passage covers 23 T cell receptor beta chains from one sample sequenced in a study of neurological immune-mediated disorders. One entry per CDR3 protein, called by TCRdb with MiXCR from the 5' RACE reads. The table shows some 47,000 distinct CDR3 sequences, with around a sixth occurring only once. The sample comprised PBMCs. These receptors were obtained from a man in his 60s in good health.

This clonotype was recorded a few times. The chain combines TRBV28 with TRBJ1-1, with a tentative D call TRBD1 (6 bases). The CDR3 spans 15 residues. V lost 2 bases and J 4 bases, leaving 14 bases between the germline ends. The germline CDR1 and CDR2 sequences are MDHEN and SYDVKM. The CDR3 bases are TGTGCCAGCAGTTTAGGCCGGACAGTCGGCACTGAAGCTTTCTTT. Its protein product is CASSLGRTVGTEAFF.

This chain links TRBV7-2 with TRBJ2-2, with D perhaps given as TRBD1 or TRBD2 (5 bases each). The germline CDR1 and CDR2 sequences are SGHTA and FQGNSA. V lost 6 bases to trimming and J lost 2 bases, with 16 bases between them. CDR3 length: 16 amino acids. DNA for the CDR3: TGTGCCAGCAGACAATCCGGGACGGTTAACACCGGGGAGCTGTTTTTT. Encoded protein: CASRQSGTVNTGELFF.

This clonotype was counted many times. J is TRBJ1-5 and V is TRBV7-6; D gene uncertain. V was cut by 4 bases and J by 2 bases, with 6 bases left in between. CDR1 is SGHVS and CDR2 is FNYEAQ in the germline V gene. The CDR3 has 13 residues. CDR3 nucleotides: TGTGCCAGCAGCTCCGGAGGCAATCAGCCCCAGCATTTT. Translation gives CASSSGGNQPQHF.

The table lists this clonotype with many counts. The chain carries TRBV20-1 and TRBJ2-2, with 11 bases fitting TRBD1. The junction had 6 bases not matched to a gene; V was cut back by 5 bases and J by 4 bases. Germline V CDR1 and CDR2: DFQATT, SNEGSKA (reference sequence). The CDR3 spans 15 residues. The CDR3 DNA reads as TGCAGTGCTGAGGACAGGGGGCGGGTCACCGGGGAGCTGTTTTTT. This gives the protein CSAEDRGRVTGELFF.

This clonotype was seen repeatedly, ten times or more. V is TRBV15 and J is TRBJ2-2, with D possibly TRBD1 on 6 matching bases. V gave up 2 bases and J gave up 6 bases, with 13 bases separating them. The germline V gene has CDR1 LNHNV and CDR2 YYDKDF (reference sequence). This CDR3 is built from 15 residues. CDR3 bases: TGTGCCACCAGCAGACCCCGACAGGAACCCGGGGAGCTGTTTTTT. It translates to CATSRPRQEPGELFF.

With regard to this clonotype: Possible read error: a much larger clone is one base away. The chain has TRBV7-8 and TRBJ1-5; the match to TRBD1 covers 7 bases. In germline, CDR1 is SGHVS, CDR2 FQNEAQ. Trimming at V came to 9 bases and at J to 0 bases, leaving 8 bases not matched to a gene. The CDR3 contains 15 residues. The CDR3 loop reads CARSLRTGSNQPQHF. The CDR3 DNA sequence: TGTGCCAGAAGCCTACGGACAGGTAGCAATCAGCCCCAGCATTTT.

Concerning this clonotype: A junction end diverges from the germline sequence, so it may reflect a read error. This sequence joins TRBV5-1 and TRBJ2-7; the D gene is possibly TRBD1 (6 bases). Germline assignment: CDR1 SGHRS and CDR2 YFSETQ. This CDR3 contains 15 residues. CDR3 residues: CASSFEGTIGYDQYF. The CDR3 nucleotides are TGCGCCAGCAGCTTCGAGGGGACAATCGGATACGATCAGTACTTC.

This clonotype was recorded many times. This sequence joins TRBV6-5 and TRBJ2-2; 7 nucleotides line up with TRBD2. Germline CDR1 MNHEY, CDR2 SVGAGI. Trimming cost V 7 bases and J 7 bases; bases outside gene matches: 3. The CDR3 is 12 residues long. As DNA, the CDR3 is TGTGCCAGCAACGGCGGGGGCGGGGAGCTGTTTTTT. Its protein product is CASNGGGGELFF.

This clonotype was seen many times. V and J are TRBV5-1 and TRBJ2-5; 8 bases align to TRBD1. V lost 4 bases to trimming and J lost 2 bases; unmatched junction nucleotides: 1. The germline CDR1 and CDR2 sequences are SGHRS and YFSETQ. CDR3 size: 13 residues. The CDR3 bases are TGCGCCAGCAGCCACAGGGGGCAAGAGACCCAGTACTTC. Translating gives CASSHRGQETQYF.

At least ten counts were recorded for this clonotype. This chain connects TRBV12-3 or TRBV12-4 to TRBJ2-2; D might be TRBD2 (6 bases). The CDR3 has 15 amino acids. V was pared by 2 bases and J by 6 bases, with 13 bases between. The CDR3, as DNA: TGTGCCAGCAGTTTATGGCGGGAAGGGGCCGGGGAGCTGTTTTTT. This codes for CASSLWREGAGELFF.

There are many counts of this clonotype. One end of the junction does not line up with germline, which may come from a read error. The chain joins TRBV6-1 to TRBJ2-7; 7 bases line up with TRBD1. This CDR3 is 13 amino acids long. Germline V gene lookup returns CDR1 MNHNS and CDR2 SASEGT. CDR3 sequence: CASSDPADRNRDF. The CDR3, as DNA: TGTGCCAGCAGCGATCCGGCGGACAGGAACAGGGACTTC.

In this sample, this clonotype turned up many times. V is TRBV7-2 and J is TRBJ1-6, with D possibly being TRBD1 (5 bases). CDR1 and CDR2 from the germline V gene are SGHTA and FQGNSA. CDR3 length equals 15 residues. V lost 5 bases and J 9 bases, leaving 17 bases between the germline ends. CDR3 residues: CASSTGRLMGSPLHF. The DNA of the CDR3 is TGTGCCAGCAGCACGGGACGCCTTATGGGTTCACCCCTCCACTTT.

This clonotype was seen ten or more times. In nucleotides, the CDR3 is TGTGCCAGCAGCCTTACCACTATCGGGCAGACGTATAATGAAAAACTGTTTTTT. Protein sequence: CASSLTTIGQTYNEKLFF. J is TRBJ1-4 and V is TRBV7-9; D not certain. The CDR3 length is 18 residues. The V gene's germline CDR1 is SEHNR and CDR2 FQNEAQ (reference sequence). Between the trimmed V and J ends, which lost 5 bases and 4 bases, there was a span of 23 bases.

This clonotype was recorded many times. The J gene is TRBJ2-1, the V gene TRBV11-2, with TRBD1 as a possible D gene (5 bases). The germline V and J ends were trimmed by 0 bases and 10 bases, with 13 bases remaining between them. This CDR3 comprises 14 residues. Germline V gene data show CDR1 as SGHAT and CDR2 as FQNNGV. The CDR3 spells CASSLDRGADEQFF. As DNA, the CDR3 is TGTGCCAGCAGCTTAGATCGTGGGGCTGACGAGCAGTTCTTC.

This clonotype was seen many times. This chain uses TRBV15 with TRBJ2-7, with D unclear. V dropped 1 base and J dropped 4 bases, with 8 bases sitting between them. CDR1 is LNHNV and CDR2 is YYDKDF in the germline V gene (reference sequence). The CDR3 has 13 residues. CDR3: CATSRGETYEQYF. As DNA, the CDR3 is TGTGCCACCAGCAGAGGGGAAACGTACGAGCAGTACTTC.

This clonotype showed up just a few times. V and J are TRBV9 and TRBJ1-5, with D possibly TRBD1 on 5 matching bases. The CDR3 is 15 amino acids. V lost 3 bases and J 3 bases, leaving 13 bases between the germline ends. Germline lookup yields CDR1 SGDLS and CDR2 YYNGEE. The CDR3 bases are TGTGCCAGCAGCGCACTCTCAGGGACCAATCAGCCCCAGCATTTT. It codes for CASSALSGTNQPQHF.

On this clonotype: A much larger clone lies one base from this, so it may be a read error. The rearrangement uses TRBV7-3 and TRBJ2-3; D is uncertain. The germline V gene has CDR1 SGHTA and CDR2 FQGTGA. The CDR3 totals 14 residues. CDR3 amino acids: CVSSPGGSSHTQYF. As DNA, the CDR3 is TGTGTCAGCAGCCCCGGTGGTAGCAGCCATACGCAGTATTTT.

V gene TRBV20-1 combines with J gene TRBJ2-2; TRBD1 aligns across 7 bases. Germline loops: CDR1 DFQATT, CDR2 SNEGSKA (reference sequence). This CDR3 has 15 amino acids. With V trimmed by 2 bases and J by 6 bases, 9 bases remained unmatched. The CDR3: CSARPTGVIAGELFF. The CDR3 bases are TGCAGTGCTAGACCCACAGGGGTTATTGCCGGGGAGCTGTTTTTT.

The chain is built from TRBV12-3 or TRBV12-4 and TRBJ1-2; 10 bases are shared with TRBD1. CDR3 length equals 15 residues. V dropped 4 bases and J dropped 3; count of bases not matched to a gene: 5. CDR3 DNA: TGTGCCAGCAGTTCCCCGGGACAGGGGTACTATGGCTACACCTTC. Translation: CASSSPGQGYYGYTF.

The table lists this clonotype with many counts. The rearrangement links TRBV28 to TRBJ2-7, with D possibly TRBD2 on 5 matching bases. V lost 8 bases and J 6 bases, leaving 11 bases between the germline ends. The germline V gene has CDR1 MDHEN and CDR2 SYDVKM. The CDR3 has 11 residues. In nucleotides, the CDR3 is TGTGCCAGCTCCCTGGAGGCCGAGCAGTACTTC. Translation: CASSLEAEQYF.

This clonotype was recorded at least ten times. The chain employs TRBV7-9 and TRBJ2-3, with 9 bases that match TRBD2. This CDR3 contains 15 residues. The germline CDR1 and CDR2 sequences are SEHNR and FQNEAQ (reference sequence). After removal of 5 bases from V and 1 base from J, the junction contained 4 bases not matched to a gene. This chain's CDR3 is CASSPGTSRTDTQYF. In DNA form, the CDR3 reads TGTGCCAGCAGCCCCGGGACTAGCCGCACAGATACGCAGTATTTT. Filled out from reference TRBV7-9 and TRBJ2-3, the complete variable domain reads DTGVSQNPRHKITKRGQNVTFRCDPISEHNRLYWYRQTLGQGPEFLTYFQNEAQLEKSRLLSDRFSAERPKGSFSTLEIQRTEQGDSAMYLCASSPGTSRTDTQYFGPGTRLTVL.

This clonotype has just a few counts. V usage is TRBV10-3 and J usage is TRBJ1-1; TRBD1 matches 8 bases. V lost 4 bases and J lost 0; bases outside the gene matches: 10. Germline-derived CDR1 and CDR2 are ENHRY and SYGVKD. This CDR3 is 17 amino acids long. CDR3 sequence: CAISGVTGDLMNTEAFF. In DNA, the CDR3 is TGTGCCATCAGTGGTGTGACAGGGGACCTTATGAACACTGAAGCTTTCTTT.

To note about this clonotype: A much larger clone sits a single nucleotide away, making a read error possible. This chain links TRBV7-2 with TRBJ2-3; no clear D. Germline V gene lookup returns CDR1 SGHTA and CDR2 FQGNSA. The length of the CDR3 is 15 residues. CDR3 in amino acids: CVSSLGPLQTDTQYF. The DNA of the CDR3 is TGTGTCAGCAGCTTAGGGCCCCTACAAACAGATACGCAGTATTTT. Full variable domain (rest looked up from reference TRBV7-2 and TRBJ2-3): GAGVSQSPSNKVTEKGKDVELRCDPISGHTALYWYRQSLGQGLEFLIYFQGNSAPDKSGLPSDRFSAERTGGSVSTLTIQRTQQEDSAVYLCVSSLGPLQTDTQYFGPGTRLTVL.